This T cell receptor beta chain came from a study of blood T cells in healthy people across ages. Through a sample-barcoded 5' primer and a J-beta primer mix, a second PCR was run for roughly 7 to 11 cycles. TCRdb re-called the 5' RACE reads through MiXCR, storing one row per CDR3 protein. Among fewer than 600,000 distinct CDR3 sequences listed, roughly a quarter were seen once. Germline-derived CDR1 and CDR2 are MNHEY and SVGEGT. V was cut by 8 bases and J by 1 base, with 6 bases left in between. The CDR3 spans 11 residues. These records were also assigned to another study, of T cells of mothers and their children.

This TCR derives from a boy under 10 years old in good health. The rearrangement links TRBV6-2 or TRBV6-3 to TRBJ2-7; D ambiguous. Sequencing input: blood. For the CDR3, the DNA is TGTGCCAGCGGACCATCCTACGAGCAGTACTTC. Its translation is CASGPSYEQYF.